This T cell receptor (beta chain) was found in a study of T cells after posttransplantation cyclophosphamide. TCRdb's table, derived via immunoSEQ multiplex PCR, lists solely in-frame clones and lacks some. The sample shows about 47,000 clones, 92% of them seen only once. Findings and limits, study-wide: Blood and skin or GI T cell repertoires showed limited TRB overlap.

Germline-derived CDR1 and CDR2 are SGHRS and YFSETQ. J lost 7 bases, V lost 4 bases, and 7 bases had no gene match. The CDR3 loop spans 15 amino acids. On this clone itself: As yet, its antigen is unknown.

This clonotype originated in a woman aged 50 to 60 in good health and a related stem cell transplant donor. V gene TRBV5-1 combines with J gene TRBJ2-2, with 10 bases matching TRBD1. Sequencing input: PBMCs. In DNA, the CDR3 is TGCGCCAGCAGCAAGGGGACAGGGGAGATCGGGGAGCTGTTTTTT. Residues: CASSKGTGEIGELFF. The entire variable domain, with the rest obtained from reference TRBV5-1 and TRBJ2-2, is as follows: KAGVTQTPRYLIKTRGQQVTLSCSPISGHRSVSWYQQTPGQGLQFLFEYFSETQRNKGNFPGRFSGRQFSNSRSEMNVSTLELGDSALYLCASSKGTGEIGELFFGEGSRLTVL.